This T cell receptor beta chain comes out of a study of blood T cell repertoires in COVID-19. About the study: Samples representing acute and convalescent COVID-19 were sourced from the United States, Italy and Spain.

This clone appeared once. Sequencing used immunoSEQ multiplex PCR; TCRdb keeps in-frame clones, though not all of them. Of roughly 380,000 clones in the sample, roughly 90% were seen once. Germline loops: CDR1 SGHRS, CDR2 YFSETQ. The V and J ends lost 2 bases and 5 bases, in that order; junction bases with no gene match: 8. The CDR3 consists of 17 residues. Sample: peripheral blood. This clonotype was obtained from an older woman with COVID-19, enrolled during active disease. V gene TRBV5-1 combines with J gene TRBJ2-5, with TRBD2 matching 14 bases. CDR3 in DNA: TGCGCCAGCAGCTTCGGGACTAGCGGGGGATGGCGGGAGACCCAGTACTTC. Amino acids: CASSFGTSGGWRETQYF.